This record looks at one T cell receptor beta chain sequence and its context. No cognate antigen has been identified for it. No qualities accompany the bases; no much larger clone lies one base away. The CDR3 regions of human TCRbeta chains were analyzed by immunosequencing. The published analysis was carried out like this. Repertoire TCRs were checked for matches against a reference library of SARS-CoV-2-specific TCRs that had been generated using the MIRA antigen-specificity platform. Breadth was defined as the fraction of unique TCRs that were SARS-CoV-2-associated. Depth was defined as the fraction of total T cells that were SARS-CoV-2-associated. Using the MIRA data, each spike-specific TCR was mapped to the spike region that the TCR reacts to and placed in a CD4 or CD8 class. Log10-transformed breadth and depth values were compared by one-way ANOVA with Sidak's multiple comparisons tests. Drawn from immuneACCESS, this table holds only the in-frame rearrangements with V and J called that TCRdb kept. Clones are partly lost; checked studies trace under half to an unresolved V gene and leave the rest unexplained. The V and J calls and clone size come from that table; D and trimming were worked out from the DNA. For this sample the table gives about 110,000 clones, of which 87% were detected only once. 4% to 5.5% of the sample is in the top ten clones.

This specimen comes from a study of T cell responses to AZD1222 COVID-19 vaccine (dated by TCRdb to the early 2020s). Regarding the research as a whole: TCR sequencing was performed for about 250 trial participants, of whom about 210 were given two doses of AZD1222 and around 26 were given two doses of MenACWY control vaccine. Trial participants were enrolled by age into subgroups of 18-55, 56-69 and 70-plus years, and 148, 28 and 57 TCR-sequenced participants, respectively, were included in these subgroups. Broad study findings and their caveats: Conclusions about previously exposed vaccinees are limited, since just six or seven AZD1222 recipients were seropositive for SARS-CoV-2 at baseline. After two AZD1222 doses, both the breadth and the depth of spike-specific TCRs were significantly higher than at day 0 and than in MenACWY recipients. Nearly half of unique spike-specific TCRs reportedly recognized epitopes outside regions mutated in the B.1.351 and B.1.1.7 variants. The 56-69-year group was small, and its depth increase did not reach significance, likely because of low power. The vaccine-associated CD4 TCRs covered the entire spike protein, and the dominant responses fell in regions 160-218 and 743-854. Because no samples from the day 14 peak response were available, repertoires could be characterized only after the peak T cell response. Participants were mostly white British, with more females than males. The authors suggested clonal diversity may have been underestimated.

The CDR3, from cysteine to phenylalanine, totals 12 residues. Only the CDR3 DNA is retained, 36 bases long and in frame from the first base. CDR1 and CDR2 are drawn from the germline V gene (reference sequence): GTSNPN, SVGIG. The junction carries 17 bases between V and J, which are trimmed by 7 bases and 7 bases respectively. This specimen's time point label, interpreted: about 28 days (+/-7) after the second vaccine dose. AZD1222 recipients given second doses at about 4 weeks or at about 12 weeks were pooled, since spike-specific TCR depth and breadth were not found to differ between the two schedules. The vaccinee samples were drawn from two UK trials, COV001 and COV002, one of which was a single-blind randomized controlled phase 2/3 trial testing AZD1222 (ChAdOx1 nCoV-19) in healthy adults. For TCRbeta chain sequencing, PBMC samples were collected from trial participants at day 0 and at day 28 after the second dose.

This sequence originates from an adult who received the AZD1222 COVID-19 vaccine. The specimen comprised peripheral blood, sampled 28 days after the second AZD1222 dose. The chain is encoded by TRBV30 joined to TRBJ2-7; the D gene is tentatively TRBD1 or TRBD2, each matching 7 bases. Here the CDR3 is given as CASHQGGSEQYF. The nucleotide sequence is given as TGTGCCTCTCACCAGGGGGGGTCTGAGCAGTACTTC.